These 26 T cell receptor beta chains were all obtained from the same sample, sequenced in a study of blood T cell repertoires in COVID-19. Assay used: immunoSEQ multiplex PCR; TCRdb lists only in-frame clones, some missing. The top ten hold 1.8% of the sample, which has about 120,000 clones, approximately 90% seen once. Sequencing used peripheral blood. The source is a human donor with active COVID-19. The donor label of this sample is uncertain.

The chain has TRBV6-6 and TRBJ2-1; 8 nucleotides match TRBD1. Germline V gene sequence: CDR1 MNHNY, CDR2 SVGAGI (reference sequence). V lost 5 bases and J lost 9; bases outside the gene matches: 3. The CDR3 spans 12 residues. CDR3 amino acids: CASSPDRGEQFF. The CDR3 coding sequence is TGTGCCAGCAGTCCAGACAGGGGTGAGCAGTTCTTC.

V is TRBV19 and J is TRBJ2-7, with a possible D match to TRBD1 (6 bases). The V end lost 3 bases, the J end lost 1 base, and 16 bases lay between the germline ends. Germline V gene sequence: CDR1 LNHDA, CDR2 SQIVND (reference sequence). CDR3 size: 16 residues. CDR3 sequence reads: CASSIALGAGSYEQYF. CDR3 bases: TGTGCCAGTAGTATCGCGTTGGGGGCAGGTTCCTACGAGCAGTACTTC.

This clone was seen only once. The rearrangement joins TRBV9 to TRBJ2-1; 8 bases agree with TRBD2. This CDR3 region has 16 residues. Germline trimming cut 0 bases from V and 2 bases from J; bases unmatched to any gene: 4. Germline CDR1 is SGDLS and CDR2 is YYNGEE. The CDR3 is CASSVAPGLAYNEQFF. The CDR3, as DNA: TGTGCCAGCAGCGTAGCCCCGGGACTAGCCTACAATGAGCAGTTCTTC.

The V and J genes are TRBV5-4 and TRBJ2-1, with D perhaps TRBD1 (7 bases). V was cut by 0 bases and J by 0 bases, with 10 bases left in between. The CDR3 is 16 residues long. Per the germline V gene, CDR1 is SGHNT and CDR2 is YYREEE (reference sequence). The CDR3 loop reads CASSLVQGGSYNEQFF. DNA for the CDR3: TGTGCCAGCAGCTTGGTGCAGGGGGGCTCCTACAATGAGCAGTTCTTC.

This rearrangement joins TRBV5-4 to TRBJ2-1; D gene ambiguous. Germline-derived CDR1 and CDR2 are SGHNT and YYREEE (reference sequence). This CDR3 region has 12 residues. The germline V and J ends were trimmed by 0 bases and 5 bases, with 3 bases remaining between them. The CDR3 region has the DNA TGTGCCAGCAGCTTGGTCGACAATGAGCAGTTCTTC. This codes for CASSLVDNEQFF.

The chain employs TRBV12-3 or TRBV12-4 and TRBJ2-7; weak D call: TRBD2 (6 bases). Trimming cost V 0 bases and J 6 bases, with 9 bases left between them. This CDR3 comprises 13 residues. CDR3: CASSLAGGSEQYF. In DNA, the CDR3 is TGTGCCAGCAGTTTAGCGGGGGGTAGCGAGCAGTACTTC.

V gene TRBV2 combines with J gene TRBJ1-5; 9 bases fit TRBD1. The CDR3 consists of 15 residues. The junction had 5 bases not matched to a gene; V was cut back by 6 bases and J by 2 bases. Germline values: CDR1 SNHLY, CDR2 FYNNEI. The CDR3 DNA follows: TGTGCCAGCAGCGGGACAGGGAATGGCAATCAGCCCCAGCATTTT. Amino acids: CASSGTGNGNQPQHF.

This chain links TRBV6-6 with TRBJ2-1; 8 bases are shared with TRBD1. V dropped 2 bases and J dropped 4; count of bases not matched to a gene: 4. Germline V CDR1 and CDR2: MNHNY, SVGAGI (reference sequence). CDR3 length equals 15 residues. For the CDR3, the DNA is TGTGCCAGCAGTTACGGGACAGGACAATACAATGAGCAGTTCTTC. Translated: CASSYGTGQYNEQFF.

The chain couples TRBV5-8 to TRBJ1-5, with TRBD1 matching 10 bases. CDR1 SGHTS and CDR2 YDEGEE come from the germline V gene. The CDR3 has 17 amino acids. The V segment lost 1 base and the J segment 6 bases; nucleotides outside the gene matches: 10. Here the CDR3 reads CASSLWDRGLIRQPQHF. CDR3 nucleotides: TGTGCCAGCAGCTTGTGGGACAGGGGCCTAATTCGTCAGCCCCAGCATTTT.

The chain employs TRBV5-6 and TRBJ1-2; TRBD1 might be the D (6 bases). V lost 2 bases and J lost 5, with 22 bases in between. Germline CDR1 SGHDT, CDR2 YYEEEE. The CDR3 loop spans 17 amino acids. CDR3 protein: CASSFWFSGQRVYGYTF. The DNA of the CDR3 is TGTGCCAGCAGCTTTTGGTTTTCAGGACAGCGAGTTTATGGCTACACCTTC. Full variable domain (missing parts from reference TRBV5-6 and TRBJ1-2): DAGVTQSPTHLIKTRGQQVTLRCSPKSGHDTVSWYQQALGQGPQFIFQYYEEEERQRGNFPDRFSGHQFPNYSSELNVNALLLGDSALYLCASSFWFSGQRVYGYTFGSGTRLTVV.

This chain links TRBV7-2 with TRBJ1-2; TRBD1 aligns across 10 bases. Losses at the gene ends were 6 bases for V and 0 bases for J; bases not matched to a gene: 4. CDR3 size: 15 residues. The V gene's germline CDR1 is SGHTA and CDR2 FQGNSA. In DNA form, the CDR3 reads TGTGCCAGCAGACGGGACAGGGGCTCTAACTATGGCTACACCTTC. This codes for CASRRDRGSNYGYTF.

This clone was counted only a few times. The gene calls are TRBV28 and TRBJ2-7, with TRBD1 as a possible D gene (5 bases). The CDR3 sequence is 14 residues long. Trimming cost V 8 bases and J 2 bases, with 16 bases left between them. Germline CDR1 and CDR2: MDHEN and SYDVKM. The CDR3, as DNA: TGTGCCAGCGGAAGGGCAGGGTCCACCTACGAGCAGTACTTC. The encoded protein is CASGRAGSTYEQYF. The full variable domain, with the rest looked up from reference TRBV28 and TRBJ2-7, is DVKVTQSSRYLVKRTGEKVFLECVQDMDHENMFWYRQDPGLGLRLIYFSYDVKMKEKGDIPEGYSVSREKKERFSLILESASTNQTSMYLCASGRAGSTYEQYFGPGTRLTVT.

V usage is TRBV11-2 and J usage is TRBJ2-1; 8 bases match TRBD2. CDR1 and CDR2 (germline): SGHAT, FQNNGV. The junction had 1 base not matched to a gene; V was cut back by 1 base and J by 5 bases. The length of the CDR3 is 14 residues. The CDR3 DNA sequence: TGTGCCAGCAGCTTAGTACTAGCGGACAATGAGCAGTTCTTC. Protein sequence: CASSLVLADNEQFF.

This clone occurred a few times. This chain links TRBV3-1 (or the pseudogene TRBV3-2) with TRBJ2-3; TRBD2 might be the D (5 bases). Germline CDR1 is LGHDT and CDR2 is YNNKEL (reference sequence). CDR3 length equals 16 residues. The germline V and J ends were trimmed by 2 bases and 0 bases, with 12 bases remaining between them. CDR3 sequence: CASSQRRGSSTDTQYF. The CDR3 bases are TGTGCCAGCAGCCAACGGAGAGGGTCTAGCACAGATACGCAGTATTTT.

This sequence joins TRBV19 and TRBJ1-5; TRBD1 agrees at 7 bases. Losses at the gene ends were 5 bases for V and 0 bases for J; bases not matched to a gene: 4. Germline CDR1 LNHDA, CDR2 SQIVND (reference sequence). The CDR3 sequence is 15 residues long. The CDR3 sequence is CASSPDRYSNQPQHF. Here the CDR3 DNA reads TGTGCCAGTAGTCCGGACAGGTATAGCAATCAGCCCCAGCATTTT.

The CDR3 loop is CASRLRGGAAGLNTEAFF. CDR3 coding DNA: TGTGCCAGCAGACTAAGGGGAGGGGCCGCGGGGCTGAACACTGAAGCTTTCTTT. V is TRBV5-6 and J is TRBJ1-1, with a possible D match to TRBD1 (5 bases). This CDR3 has 18 amino acids. Germline V CDR1 and CDR2: SGHDT, YYEEEE. V lost 5 bases to trimming and J lost 0 bases, with 23 bases between them.

The V call is TRBV6-5, the J call TRBJ2-1; 10 nucleotides match TRBD2. Germline V CDR1 and CDR2: MNHEY, SVGAGI. CDR3 size: 15 residues. Trimming at V came to 6 bases and at J to 5 bases, leaving 7 bases not matched to a gene. This CDR3 is CASSQRTSGNNEQFF. The CDR3 nucleotides are TGTGCCAGCAGCCAGCGGACTAGCGGCAACAATGAGCAGTTCTTC.

The chain recombines TRBV27 with TRBJ2-7; a possible D gene is TRBD1 (6 bases). CDR3 size: 12 residues. Germline CDR1 reads MNHEY; CDR2 reads SMNVEV (reference sequence). Trimming removed 4 bases at V and 7 bases at J, with 11 bases between. The CDR3 sequence: CASSSIDREQYF. Here the CDR3 DNA reads TGTGCCAGCAGTTCCATCGACAGGGAGCAGTACTTC.

The chain couples TRBV19 to TRBJ2-1; D is unclear. The CDR3 extends over 14 amino acids. V was cut by 3 bases and J by 5 bases, with 11 bases left in between. Germline values: CDR1 LNHDA, CDR2 SQIVND (reference sequence). Written as DNA, the CDR3 is TGTGCCAGTAGTATCTCTCCAGGTAACAATGAGCAGTTCTTC. Amino acids: CASSISPGNNEQFF. The full variable domain, completed using reference TRBV19 and TRBJ2-1, is DGGITQSPKYLFRKEGQNVTLSCEQNLNHDAMYWYRQDPGQGLRLIYYSQIVNDFQKGDIAEGYSVSREKKESFPLTVTSAQKNPTAFYLCASSISPGNNEQFFGPGTRLTVL.

V is TRBV7-2 and J is TRBJ2-1, with D perhaps matching TRBD1 (6 bases). This CDR3 spans 16 amino acids. The germline V gene encodes CDR1 SGHTA and CDR2 FQGNSA. V lost 1 base to trimming and J lost 3 bases, with 13 bases between them. Written as DNA, the CDR3 is TGTGCCAGCAGCTTAGATGCAGGGGCAATCTACAATGAGCAGTTCTTC. This sequence encodes CASSLDAGAIYNEQFF. Variable domain in full (rest from reference TRBV7-2 and TRBJ2-1): GAGVSQSPSNKVTEKGKDVELRCDPISGHTALYWYRQSLGQGLEFLIYFQGNSAPDKSGLPSDRFSAERTGGSVSTLTIQRTQQEDSAVYLCASSLDAGAIYNEQFFGPGTRLTVL.

The chain couples TRBV7-9 to TRBJ2-7; 8 nucleotides line up with TRBD1. The CDR3 consists of 14 residues. CDR1 is SEHNR, CDR2 FQNEAQ, per germline (reference sequence). The junction had 6 bases not matched to a gene; V was cut back by 5 bases and J by 3 bases. For the CDR3, the DNA is TGTGCCAGCAGCCGGGACAGGCTCGGCTACGAGCAGTACTTC. Its translation: CASSRDRLGYEQYF.

The chain combines TRBV10-3 with TRBJ2-3; no definite D call. The CDR3 spans 14 residues. Germline V gene lookup returns CDR1 ENHRY and CDR2 SYGVKD. Trimming removed 2 bases at V and 0 bases at J, with 6 bases between. The CDR3 sequence: CAISERESTDTQYF. CDR3 bases: TGTGCCATCAGTGAGAGAGAAAGCACAGATACGCAGTATTTT.

V gene TRBV27 combines with J gene TRBJ2-7; 8 bases are a match to TRBD2. The CDR3 is 16 residues long. Germline CDR1 reads MNHEY; CDR2 reads SMNVEV (reference sequence). The trim removed 3 bases at V and 1 base at J, leaving 8 bases unmatched. The DNA for the CDR3 is TGTGCCAGCAGTTTGGTAGCGGGGCGATCTTCCTACGAGCAGTACTTC. Its protein product is CASSLVAGRSSYEQYF.

The chain joins TRBV11-3 to TRBJ2-5; 7 bases fit TRBD2. CDR1 and CDR2 (germline): SGHNT, YENEEA. The V and J ends lost 6 bases and 4 bases, in that order; junction bases with no gene match: 11. The CDR3 spans 15 residues. The CDR3 spells CASSLVTCGGETQYF. CDR3 nucleotide sequence: TGTGCCAGCAGTTTGGTAACGTGCGGGGGAGAGACCCAGTACTTC. The full variable domain, in which reference TRBV11-3 and TRBJ2-5 provide the parts outside the CDR3, is EAGVVQSPRYKIIEKKQPVAFWCNPISGHNTLYWYLQNLGQGPELLIRYENEEAVDDSQLPKDRFSAERLKGVDSTLKIQPAELGDSAVYLCASSLVTCGGETQYFGPGTRLLVL.

Only a few counts were recorded for this clone. The genes are TRBV4-2 and TRBJ1-2, with D perhaps matching TRBD1 (6 bases). Trimming left V 1 base short and J 6 bases short, with 12 bases between. Germline loops: CDR1 LGHNA, CDR2 YNFKEQ. CDR3 length equals 14 residues. CDR3 loop: CASSQAGQRDGYTF. The DNA of the CDR3 is TGTGCCAGCAGCCAAGCCGGACAGAGGGATGGCTACACCTTC.

This clone was seen just once. The chain recombines TRBV6-4 with TRBJ2-1, with 8 bases lining up with TRBD1. CDR1 and CDR2 from the germline V gene are MRHNA and SNTAGT. The CDR3 contains 15 residues. The J segment lost 0 bases and the V segment lost 10 bases, leaving 8 bases of the junction unmatched. CDR3 sequence: CANEPTGDSYNEQFF. CDR3 nucleotide sequence: TGTGCCAACGAACCGACAGGGGACTCCTACAATGAGCAGTTCTTC.